This T cell receptor (beta chain) emerged from a study of blood T cell repertoires in COVID-19. Study-wide background: Researchers got acute and convalescent COVID-19 samples from the United States, Italy and Spain.

Assay used: immunoSEQ multiplex PCR; TCRdb lists only in-frame clones, some missing. Of about 79,000 clones listed, roughly 91% are singletons. The CDR3 runs 17 residues. Trimming left V 1 base short and J 0 bases short, with 14 bases between. The germline V gene has CDR1 LGHDT and CDR2 YNNKEL (reference sequence). The clonotype originates from a man aged 70-80 years with active or convalescent COVID-19. Specimen: peripheral blood. The V and J genes are TRBV3-1 (or the pseudogene TRBV3-2) and TRBJ2-3; D possibly corresponds to TRBD2 (5 bases). The chain's CDR3 is CASSQGTRVGSTDTQYF. The CDR3 region has the DNA TGTGCCAGCAGCCAAGGGACTCGCGTGGGGAGCACAGATACGCAGTATTTT.